This is a list of T cell receptor beta chains from one sample in a study of blood T cell repertoires in COVID-19. Generated by immunoSEQ multiplex PCR, the TCRdb table keeps only in-frame clones and is missing some. The data show around 250,000 clones, around 87% seen once. The sequenced sample was PBMCs or T cells enriched from blood (not recorded which). The source is a woman between 45 and 60 years old who had recovered from COVID-19. Each CDR3 is given with its conserved first and last residue. D genes are given only for firm matches. Clone size appears in some rows only: once, few, many, or a class for an expanded clone.

D: TRBD2
V: TRBV4-1
J: TRBJ2-7
size: .
DNA: TGCGCCAGCAGCCAGATTCTAGCGGATGACTACGAGCAGTACTTC
CDR3: CASSQILADDYEQYF

D: TRBD2
V: TRBV3-1/TRBV3-2
J: TRBJ2-7
size: .
DNA: TGTGCCAGCAGCCAAGGAGGCGGGAGCTACGAGCAGTACTTC
CDR3: CASSQGGGSYEQYF

D: .
V: TRBV5-1
J: TRBJ2-1
size: .
DNA: TGCGCCAGCAGCTCAACCCCCGGGGTTGCCTACAATGAGCAGTTCTTC
CDR3: CASSSTPGVAYNEQFF

D: TRBD1
V: TRBV25-1
J: TRBJ2-2
size: .
DNA: TGTGCCAGCACACCCGGTGGGCAGGGGGAAGTCGGGGAGCTGTTTTTT
CDR3: CASTPGGQGEVGELFF

D: TRBD2
V: TRBV6-4
J: TRBJ2-1
size: .
DNA: TGTGCCAGCAGTTCCTCCAGCGGGGACTACAATGAGCAGTTCTTC
CDR3: CASSSSSGDYNEQFF

D: .
V: TRBV7-2
J: TRBJ1-2
size: .
DNA: TGTGCCAGCAGGTATTTCCCGGGAAACTATGGCTACACCTTC
CDR3: CASRYFPGNYGYTF

D: TRBD2
V: TRBV28
J: TRBJ2-7
size: .
DNA: TGTGCCAGCAGGCAGGGACTAGCGGGATACTACGAGCAGTACTTC
CDR3: CASRQGLAGYYEQYF

D: TRBD2
V: TRBV30
J: TRBJ2-3
size: .
DNA: TGTGCCTGGAATCGTGGGCTAGCGGGAGATGGAGATACGCAGTATTTT
CDR3: CAWNRGLAGDGDTQYF

D: .
V: TRBV27
J: TRBJ2-2
size: .
DNA: TGTGCCAGCAGTTTTTTAGGGGCCTCGAGGACCGGGGAGCTGTTTTTT
CDR3: CASSFLGASRTGELFF

D: TRBD2
V: TRBV4-2
J: TRBJ2-7
size: few
DNA: TGTGCCAGCAGCCAGCTGACGGGACTAGTGGGCTACGAGCAGTACTTC
CDR3: CASSQLTGLVGYEQYF